This T cell receptor (beta chain) is from a study of shared clonotypes between healthy human individuals. Here immunoSEQ multiplex PCR was the method, and the copy in TCRdb shows in-frame clones only, minus some. The sample consists of hundreds of thousands of clones, 85% to 95% of them appearing once. CDR3 size: 13 residues. The V end lost 8 bases, the J end lost 0 bases, and 7 bases lay between the germline ends. Germline CDR1 reads MNHNY; CDR2 reads SVGAGI (reference sequence). CD8 cells regarded as naive lacked CD45RO, were positively chosen for CCR7, and omitted terminally differentiated effector memory CD45RA+ cells.

The sample comprised naive CD8+ T cells sorted from blood. The rearrangement uses TRBV6-6 and TRBJ1-4, with D hard to call. This clonotype was obtained from a woman aged 25 to 39 in good health. DNA of the CDR3: TGTGCCAGCCACGGGACAACTAATGAAAAACTGTTTTTT. It is translated as CASHGTTNEKLFF.